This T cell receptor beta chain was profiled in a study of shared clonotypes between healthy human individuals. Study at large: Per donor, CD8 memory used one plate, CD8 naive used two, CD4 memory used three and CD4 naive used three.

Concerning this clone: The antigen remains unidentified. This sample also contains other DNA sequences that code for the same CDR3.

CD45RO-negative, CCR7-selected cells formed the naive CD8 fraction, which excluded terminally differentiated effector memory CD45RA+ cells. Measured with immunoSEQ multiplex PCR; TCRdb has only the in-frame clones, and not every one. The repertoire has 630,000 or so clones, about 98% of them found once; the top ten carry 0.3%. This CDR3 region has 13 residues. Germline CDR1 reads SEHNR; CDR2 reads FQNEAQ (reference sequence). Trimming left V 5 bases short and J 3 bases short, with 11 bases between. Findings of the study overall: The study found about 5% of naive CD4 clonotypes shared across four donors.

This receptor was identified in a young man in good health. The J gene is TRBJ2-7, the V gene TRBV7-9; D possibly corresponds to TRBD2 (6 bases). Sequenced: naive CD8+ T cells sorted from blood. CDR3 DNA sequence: TGTGCCAGCAGCCCGCGGGACTTCTACGAGCAGTACTTC. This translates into CASSPRDFYEQYF. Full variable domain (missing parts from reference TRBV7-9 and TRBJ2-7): DTGVSQNPRHKITKRGQNVTFRCDPISEHNRLYWYRQTLGQGPEFLTYFQNEAQLEKSRLLSDRFSAERPKGSFSTLEIQRTEQGDSAMYLCASSPRDFYEQYFGPGTRLTVT.